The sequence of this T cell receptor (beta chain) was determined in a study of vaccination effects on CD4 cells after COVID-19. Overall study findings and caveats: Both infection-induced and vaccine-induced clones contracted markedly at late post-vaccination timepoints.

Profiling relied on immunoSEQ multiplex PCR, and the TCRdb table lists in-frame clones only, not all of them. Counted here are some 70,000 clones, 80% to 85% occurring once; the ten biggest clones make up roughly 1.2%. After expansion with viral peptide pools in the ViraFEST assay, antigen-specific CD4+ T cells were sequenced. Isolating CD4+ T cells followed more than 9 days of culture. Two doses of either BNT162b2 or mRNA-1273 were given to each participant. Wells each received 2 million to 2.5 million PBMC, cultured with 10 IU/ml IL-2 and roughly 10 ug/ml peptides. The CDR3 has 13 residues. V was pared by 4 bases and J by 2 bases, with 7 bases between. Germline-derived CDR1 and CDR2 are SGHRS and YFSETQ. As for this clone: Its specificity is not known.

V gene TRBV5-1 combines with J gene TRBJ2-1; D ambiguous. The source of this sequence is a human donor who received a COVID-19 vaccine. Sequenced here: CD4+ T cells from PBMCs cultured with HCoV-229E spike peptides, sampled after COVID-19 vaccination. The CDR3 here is CASSPDPYNEQFF. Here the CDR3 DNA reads TGCGCCAGCAGCCCCGACCCCTACAATGAGCAGTTCTTC.